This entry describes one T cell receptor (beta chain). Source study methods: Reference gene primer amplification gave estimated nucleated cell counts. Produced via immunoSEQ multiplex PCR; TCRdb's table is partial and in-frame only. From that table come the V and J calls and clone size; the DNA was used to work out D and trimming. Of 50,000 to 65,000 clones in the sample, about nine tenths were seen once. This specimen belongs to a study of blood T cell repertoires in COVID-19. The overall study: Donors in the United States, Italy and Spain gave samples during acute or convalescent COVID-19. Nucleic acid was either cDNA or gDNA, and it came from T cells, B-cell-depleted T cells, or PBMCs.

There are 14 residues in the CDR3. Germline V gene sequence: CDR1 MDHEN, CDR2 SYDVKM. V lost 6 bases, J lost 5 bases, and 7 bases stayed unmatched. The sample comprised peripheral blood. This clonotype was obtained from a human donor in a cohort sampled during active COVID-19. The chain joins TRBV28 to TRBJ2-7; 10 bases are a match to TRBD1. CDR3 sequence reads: CASSITTGGHEQYF. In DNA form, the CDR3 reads TGTGCCAGCAGCATAACGACAGGGGGCCACGAGCAGTACTTC.